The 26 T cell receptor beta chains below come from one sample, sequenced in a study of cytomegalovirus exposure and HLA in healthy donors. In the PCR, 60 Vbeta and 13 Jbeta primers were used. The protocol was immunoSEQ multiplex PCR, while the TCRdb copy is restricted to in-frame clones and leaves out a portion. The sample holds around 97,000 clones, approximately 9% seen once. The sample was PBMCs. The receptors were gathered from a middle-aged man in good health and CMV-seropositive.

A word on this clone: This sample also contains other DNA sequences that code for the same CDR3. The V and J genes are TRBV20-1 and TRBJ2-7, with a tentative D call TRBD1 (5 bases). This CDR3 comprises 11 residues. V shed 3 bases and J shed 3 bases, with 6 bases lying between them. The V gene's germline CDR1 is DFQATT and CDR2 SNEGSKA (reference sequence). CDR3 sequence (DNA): TGCAGTGCTAGCGACAGCTACGAGCAGTACTTC. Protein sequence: CSASDSYEQYF.

The CDR3 reads CASSTGDSYEQYF. The CDR3 nucleotides read TGTGCCAGCAGTACAGGGGACTCCTACGAGCAGTACTTC. V usage is TRBV27 and J usage is TRBJ2-7; TRBD1 matches 7 bases. Germline V CDR1 and CDR2: MNHEY, SMNVEV (reference sequence). J was trimmed by 0 bases and V by 5 bases; bases with no gene match: 1. The CDR3 consists of 13 residues.

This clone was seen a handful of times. CDR3 region: CASIKTLGTTEQYF. CDR3 DNA sequence: TGTGCCAGCATCAAGACCCTAGGAACCACCGAGCAGTACTTC. This chain links TRBV11-2 with TRBJ2-7; the D is unclear. The CDR3 runs to 14 residues. The germline CDR1 and CDR2 sequences are SGHAT and FQNNGV. V lost 7 bases and J 6 bases, leaving 19 bases between the germline ends.

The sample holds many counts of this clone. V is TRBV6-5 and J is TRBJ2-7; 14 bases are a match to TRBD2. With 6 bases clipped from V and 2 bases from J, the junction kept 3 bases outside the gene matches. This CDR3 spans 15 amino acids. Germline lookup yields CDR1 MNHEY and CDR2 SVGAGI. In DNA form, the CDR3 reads TGTGCCAGCAGAGGGACTAGCGGGAGCCCCTACGAGCAGTACTTC. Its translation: CASRGTSGSPYEQYF.

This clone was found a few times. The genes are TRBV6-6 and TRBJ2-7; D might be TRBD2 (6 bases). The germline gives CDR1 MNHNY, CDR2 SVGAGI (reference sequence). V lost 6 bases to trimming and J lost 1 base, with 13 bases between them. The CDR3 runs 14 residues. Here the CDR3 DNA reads TGTGCCAGCAGGCCGGGACTCTTGTCCTACGAGCAGTACTTC. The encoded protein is CASRPGLLSYEQYF.

CDR3 protein: CASSIDRAYGYTF. As DNA, the CDR3 is TGTGCCAGCAGCATAGACAGGGCCTATGGCTACACCTTC. V and J are TRBV28 and TRBJ1-2; 7 nucleotides line up with TRBD1. CDR1 MDHEN and CDR2 SYDVKM come from the germline V gene. The CDR3 is 13 residues long. The V and J ends lost 6 bases and 4 bases, in that order; junction bases with no gene match: 5.

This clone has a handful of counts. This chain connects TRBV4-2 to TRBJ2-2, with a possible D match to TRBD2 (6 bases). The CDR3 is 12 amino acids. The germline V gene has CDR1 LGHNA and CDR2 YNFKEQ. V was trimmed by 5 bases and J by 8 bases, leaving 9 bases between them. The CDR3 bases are TGTGCCAGCAGCTCCGCGGGGGGGGAGCTGTTTTTT. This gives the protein CASSSAGGELFF.

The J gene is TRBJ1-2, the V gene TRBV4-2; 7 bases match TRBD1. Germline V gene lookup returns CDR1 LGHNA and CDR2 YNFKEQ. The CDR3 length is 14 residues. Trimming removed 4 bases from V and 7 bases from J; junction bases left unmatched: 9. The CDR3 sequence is CASSPGGTVSGYTF. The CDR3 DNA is TGTGCCAGCAGCCCAGGGGGGACCGTCAGTGGCTACACCTTC.

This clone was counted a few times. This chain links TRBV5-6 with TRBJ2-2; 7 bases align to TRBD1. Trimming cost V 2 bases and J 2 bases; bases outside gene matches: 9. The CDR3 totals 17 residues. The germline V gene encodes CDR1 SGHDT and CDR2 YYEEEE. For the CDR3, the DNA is TGTGCCAGCAGCTTCGAAACCGGGACAGCCAACACCGGGGAGCTGTTTTTT. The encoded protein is CASSFETGTANTGELFF.

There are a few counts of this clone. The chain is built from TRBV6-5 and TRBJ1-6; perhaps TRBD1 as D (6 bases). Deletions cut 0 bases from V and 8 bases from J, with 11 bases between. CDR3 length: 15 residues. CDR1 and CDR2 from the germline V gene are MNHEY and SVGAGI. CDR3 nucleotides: TGTGCCAGCAGTTACTCGACAGGATCTGATTCACCCCTCCACTTT. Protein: CASSYSTGSDSPLHF.

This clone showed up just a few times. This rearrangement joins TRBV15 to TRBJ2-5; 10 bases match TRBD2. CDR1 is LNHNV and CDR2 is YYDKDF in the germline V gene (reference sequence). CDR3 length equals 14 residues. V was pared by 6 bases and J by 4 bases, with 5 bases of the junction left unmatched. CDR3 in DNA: TGTGCCACCAGAGCGGGAGGGCCGGGAGAGACCCAGTACTTC. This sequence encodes CATRAGGPGETQYF.

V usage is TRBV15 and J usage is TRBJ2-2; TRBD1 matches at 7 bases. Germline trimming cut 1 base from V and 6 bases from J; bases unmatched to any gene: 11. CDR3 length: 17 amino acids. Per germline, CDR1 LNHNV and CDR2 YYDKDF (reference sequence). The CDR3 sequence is CATSRGPGTVLAGELFF. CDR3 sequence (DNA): TGTGCCACCAGCAGAGGACCCGGGACAGTCTTGGCCGGGGAGCTGTTTTTT.

CDR3 nucleotide sequence: TGTGCCACCAGCAGCGACTTGTCGGATACGCAGTATTTT. Its translation: CATSSDLSDTQYF. This chain uses TRBV15 with TRBJ2-3; unclear D gene. Germline assignment: CDR1 LNHNV and CDR2 YYDKDF (reference sequence). This CDR3 comprises 13 residues. The ends were cut back, 3 bases at V and 6 bases at J, with 10 bases in the middle. The entire variable domain, with the rest obtained from reference TRBV15 and TRBJ2-3, is as follows: DAMVIQNPRYQVTQFGKPVTLSCSQTLNHNVMYWYQQKSSQAPKLLFHYYDKDFNNEADTPDNFQSRRPNTSFCFLDIRSPGLGDTAMYLCATSSDLSDTQYFGPGTRLTVL.

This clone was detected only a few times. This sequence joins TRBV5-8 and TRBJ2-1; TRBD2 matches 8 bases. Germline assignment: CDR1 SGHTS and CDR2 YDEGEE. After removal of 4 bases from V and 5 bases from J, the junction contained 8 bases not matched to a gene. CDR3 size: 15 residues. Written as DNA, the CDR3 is TGTGCCAGCAGCCCCCAACTAGCGGTCAACAATGAGCAGTTCTTC. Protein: CASSPQLAVNNEQFF.

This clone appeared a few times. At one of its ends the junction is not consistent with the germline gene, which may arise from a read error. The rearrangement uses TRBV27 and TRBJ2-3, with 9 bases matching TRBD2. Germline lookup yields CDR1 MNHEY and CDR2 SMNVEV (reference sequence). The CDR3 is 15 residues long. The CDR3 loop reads CASSLPGTSRDTQYF. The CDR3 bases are TGTGCCAGCAGTTTACCGGGGACTAGCAGAGATACGCAGTATTTT.

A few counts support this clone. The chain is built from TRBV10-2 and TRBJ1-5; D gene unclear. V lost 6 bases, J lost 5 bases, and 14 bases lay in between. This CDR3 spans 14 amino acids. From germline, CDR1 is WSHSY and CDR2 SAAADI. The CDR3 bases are TGCGCCAGCAGAGAACCCGGGTCTGATCAGCCCCAGCATTTT. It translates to CASREPGSDQPQHF.

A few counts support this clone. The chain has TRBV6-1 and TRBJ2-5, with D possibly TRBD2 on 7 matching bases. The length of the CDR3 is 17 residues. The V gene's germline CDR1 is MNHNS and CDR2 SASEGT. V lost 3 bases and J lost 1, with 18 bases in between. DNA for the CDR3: TGTGCCAGCAGTGACCATAAAGGGGGGGGAAGCCAAGAGACCCAGTACTTC. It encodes CASSDHKGGGSQETQYF.

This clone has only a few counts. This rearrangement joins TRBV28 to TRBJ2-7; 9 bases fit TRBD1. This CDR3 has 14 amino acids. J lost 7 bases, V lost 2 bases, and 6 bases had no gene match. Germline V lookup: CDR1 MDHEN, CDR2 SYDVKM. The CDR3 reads CASSLTTGGQEQYF. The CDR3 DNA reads TGTGCCAGCAGTTTAACGACAGGGGGGCAGGAGCAGTACTTC. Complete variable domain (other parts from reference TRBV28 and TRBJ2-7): DVKVTQSSRYLVKRTGEKVFLECVQDMDHENMFWYRQDPGLGLRLIYFSYDVKMKEKGDIPEGYSVSREKKERFSLILESASTNQTSMYLCASSLTTGGQEQYFGPGTRLTVT.

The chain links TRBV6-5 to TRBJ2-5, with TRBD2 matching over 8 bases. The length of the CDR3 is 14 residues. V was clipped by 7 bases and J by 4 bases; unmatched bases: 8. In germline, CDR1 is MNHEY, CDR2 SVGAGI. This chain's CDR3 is CASKTSRGGETQYF. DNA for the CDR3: TGTGCCAGCAAGACTAGTCGGGGGGGAGAGACCCAGTACTTC.

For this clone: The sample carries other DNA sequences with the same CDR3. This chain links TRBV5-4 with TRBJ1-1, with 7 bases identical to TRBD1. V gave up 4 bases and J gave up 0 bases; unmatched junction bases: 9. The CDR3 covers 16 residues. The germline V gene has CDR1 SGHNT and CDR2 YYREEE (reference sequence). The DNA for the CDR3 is TGTGCCAGCAGCCCAACAAACAGGGGAGTGAACACTGAAGCTTTCTTT. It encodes CASSPTNRGVNTEAFF.

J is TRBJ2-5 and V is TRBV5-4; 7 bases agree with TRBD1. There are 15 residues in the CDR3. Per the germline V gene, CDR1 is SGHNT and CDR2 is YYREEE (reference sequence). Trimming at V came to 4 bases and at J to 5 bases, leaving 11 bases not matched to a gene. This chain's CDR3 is CASSPDRARVETQYF. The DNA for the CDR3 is TGTGCCAGCAGCCCCGACAGGGCCCGAGTCGAGACCCAGTACTTC.

The CDR3 loop is CASRPGTSTNEKLFF. Written as DNA, the CDR3 is TGTGCCAGCAGGCCAGGGACTTCAACTAATGAAAAACTGTTTTTT. This rearrangement joins TRBV5-4 to TRBJ1-4; D is perhaps TRBD1 (5 bases). Trimming stripped 5 bases from V and 0 bases from J, with 11 bases between. The germline V gene encodes CDR1 SGHNT and CDR2 YYREEE (reference sequence). The CDR3 has 15 amino acids.

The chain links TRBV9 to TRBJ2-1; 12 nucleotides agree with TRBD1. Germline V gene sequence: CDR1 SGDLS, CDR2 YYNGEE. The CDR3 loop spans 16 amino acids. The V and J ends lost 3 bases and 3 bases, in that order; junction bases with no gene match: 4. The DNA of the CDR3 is TGTGCCAGCAGCGCGGGACAGGGGGCCTTCTACAATGAGCAGTTCTTC. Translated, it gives CASSAGQGAFYNEQFF.

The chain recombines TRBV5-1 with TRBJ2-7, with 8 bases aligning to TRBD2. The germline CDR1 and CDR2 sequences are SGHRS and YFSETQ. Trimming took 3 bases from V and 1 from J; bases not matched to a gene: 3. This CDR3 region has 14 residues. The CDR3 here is CASSSPGGSYEQYF. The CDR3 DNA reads TGCGCCAGCAGCTCCCCGGGAGGGTCCTACGAGCAGTACTTC. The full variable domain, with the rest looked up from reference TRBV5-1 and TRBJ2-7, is KAGVTQTPRYLIKTRGQQVTLSCSPISGHRSVSWYQQTPGQGLQFLFEYFSETQRNKGNFPGRFSGRQFSNSRSEMNVSTLELGDSALYLCASSSPGGSYEQYFGPGTRLTVT.

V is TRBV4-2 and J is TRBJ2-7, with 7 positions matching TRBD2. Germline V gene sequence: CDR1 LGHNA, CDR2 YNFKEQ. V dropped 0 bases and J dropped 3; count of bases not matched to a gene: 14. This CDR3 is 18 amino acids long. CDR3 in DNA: TGTGCCAGCAGCCAAGATATAGGCGGGACTACCTACAACTACGAGCAGTACTTC. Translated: CASSQDIGGTTYNYEQYF.

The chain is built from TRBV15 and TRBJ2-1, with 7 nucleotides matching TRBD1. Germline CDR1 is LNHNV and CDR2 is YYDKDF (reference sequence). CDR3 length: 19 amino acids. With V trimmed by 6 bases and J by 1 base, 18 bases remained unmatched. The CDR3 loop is CATRAGTATIGPSYNEQFF. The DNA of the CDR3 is TGTGCCACCAGGGCCGGGACAGCAACTATTGGGCCATCCTACAATGAGCAGTTCTTC.